These 27 T cell receptor beta chains originate from one sample sequenced in a study of blood T cell repertoires in COVID-19. This table comes from immunoSEQ multiplex PCR, and its TCRdb copy is limited to in-frame clones, with some not included. Altogether 150,000 to 200,000 clones are present, around 90% being singletons, with the ten largest covering approximately 3%. Sequenced input: peripheral blood. The receptors derive from a man aged 55 to 69 with acute or convalescent COVID-19.

J is TRBJ2-5 and V is TRBV2, with TRBD1 identical over 8 bases. CDR1 and CDR2 from the germline V gene are SNHLY and FYNNEI. The CDR3 is 13 amino acids. The V segment lost 2 bases and the J segment 7 bases; nucleotides outside the gene matches: 3. The DNA for the CDR3 is TGTGCCAGCAGTGAAAAAGGGACAGGGACCCAGTACTTC. Its translation is CASSEKGTGTQYF.

V usage is TRBV4-2 and J usage is TRBJ2-2; 9 bases map to TRBD2. This CDR3 comprises 18 residues. Germline values: CDR1 LGHNA, CDR2 YNFKEQ. The trim removed 0 bases at V and 0 bases at J, leaving 5 bases unmatched. The CDR3 region has the DNA TGTGCCAGCAGCCAAGAGGGTAGCGGGGGACCGAACACCGGGGAGCTGTTTTTT. As protein: CASSQEGSGGPNTGELFF.

The chain uses TRBV2 and TRBJ1-3; unclear D gene. CDR1 and CDR2 from the germline V gene are SNHLY and FYNNEI. The CDR3 covers 13 residues. The ends were cut back, 2 bases at V and 10 bases at J, with 12 bases in the middle. The CDR3, as DNA: TGTGCCAGCAGTGAATCGTTCCGCGGGACCATATATTTT. This encodes CASSESFRGTIYF.

V gene TRBV7-2 combines with J gene TRBJ1-1; a weak D match, TRBD1 (5 bases). V lost 7 bases to trimming and J lost 3 bases, with 15 bases between them. The germline V gene encodes CDR1 SGHTA and CDR2 FQGNSA. The CDR3 length is 14 residues. As DNA, the CDR3 is TGTGCCAGCATGCGGGACCAGCTGTACACTGAAGCTTTCTTT. Translation: CASMRDQLYTEAFF.

The J gene is TRBJ2-1, the V gene TRBV29-1; TRBD2 agrees at 7 bases. Per germline, CDR1 SQVTM and CDR2 ANQGSEA. The CDR3 sequence is 14 residues long. The junction had 8 bases not matched to a gene; V was cut back by 3 bases and J by 6 bases. CDR3 coding DNA: TGCAGCGTTGATATGGCGGGGGTCTTCAATGAGCAGTTCTTC. Its translation is CSVDMAGVFNEQFF.

The rearrangement joins TRBV23-1 to TRBJ1-2; D unclear. TRBV23-1 is an ORF for which the function is uncertain. V was pared by 0 bases and J by 6 bases, with 17 bases between. CDR3 size: 16 residues. CDR3 in amino acids: CASSQSRAPHADGYTF. The DNA for the CDR3 is TGCGCCAGCAGTCAATCCCGAGCTCCACATGCGGATGGCTACACCTTC.

The V call is TRBV19, the J call TRBJ1-5, with TRBD1 matching 9 bases. Germline trimming cut 5 bases from V and 5 bases from J; bases unmatched to any gene: 10. CDR3 length: 16 residues. The germline V gene has CDR1 LNHDA and CDR2 SQIVND (reference sequence). CDR3 DNA: TGTGCCAGTAGTGCCCCGGGACAGGGAGGGTATCAGCCCCAGCATTTT. This gives the protein CASSAPGQGGYQPQHF.

The chain couples TRBV15 to TRBJ2-3; the D gene is possibly TRBD1 (5 bases). V dropped 5 bases and J dropped 2 bases, with 11 bases sitting between them. The germline CDR1 and CDR2 sequences are LNHNV and YYDKDF (reference sequence). The CDR3 length is 14 residues. CDR3 in DNA: TGTGCCACCAGCCCCGGCAGGGACACAGATACGCAGTATTTT. Translated, it gives CATSPGRDTDTQYF.

DNA of the CDR3: TGCGCCAGTCAACAGGGTCTGAACACTGAAGCTTTCTTT. It is translated as CASQQGLNTEAFF. The genes are TRBV5-1 and TRBJ1-1; perhaps TRBD1 as D (6 bases). The V and J ends lost 8 bases and 0 bases respectively, with 11 bases between them. CDR1 is SGHRS and CDR2 is YFSETQ in the germline V gene. The CDR3 runs to 13 residues.

The chain joins TRBV6-6 to TRBJ1-5; perhaps TRBD1 as D (5 bases). Germline V gene data show CDR1 as MNHNY and CDR2 as SVGAGI (reference sequence). CDR3 size: 14 residues. Trimming cost V 5 bases and J 6 bases, with 14 bases left between them. The DNA of the CDR3 is TGTGCCAGCAGTCGGGCAGGGTTGGGTCAGCCCCAGCATTTT. Translated: CASSRAGLGQPQHF.

The rearrangement uses TRBV2 and TRBJ2-5; 8 bases fit TRBD1. V shed 6 bases and J 2 bases; nucleotides not matched to a gene: 11. The CDR3 spans 16 residues. From germline, CDR1 is SNHLY and CDR2 FYNNEI. CDR3 in DNA: TGTGCCAGCAGGCTACTGCCGGGACAGGATCAAGAGACCCAGTACTTC. This sequence encodes CASRLLPGQDQETQYF.

This chain links TRBV6-1 with TRBJ2-2, with 9 positions matching TRBD1. Trimming at V came to 4 bases and at J to 9 bases, leaving 15 bases not matched to a gene. The CDR3 length is 17 residues. Germline values: CDR1 MNHNS, CDR2 SASEGT. CDR3 nucleotides: TGTGCCAGCAGTGCGTCATTTGGGACAGGGATGGGTCGGGAGCTGTTTTTT. It is translated as CASSASFGTGMGRELFF.

CDR3: CASSITGTTNTEAFF. As DNA, the CDR3 is TGTGCCAGCAGCATAACCGGGACAACGAACACTGAAGCTTTCTTT. This sequence joins TRBV11-2 and TRBJ1-1; a possible D gene is TRBD1 (6 bases). The CDR3 runs to 15 residues. Germline V gives CDR1 SGHAT, CDR2 FQNNGV. Trimming left V 5 bases short and J 1 base short, with 14 bases between.

In the case of this clone: This specimen includes other DNA sequences encoding the same CDR3. The rearrangement joins TRBV24-1 to TRBJ2-3; D call uncertain. CDR3 size: 12 residues. V lost 6 bases to trimming and J lost 0 bases, with 3 bases between them. The germline gives CDR1 KGHDR, CDR2 SFDVKD. CDR3 residues: CATSPSTDTQYF. CDR3 DNA sequence: TGTGCCACCAGTCCAAGCACAGATACGCAGTATTTT.

The rearrangement uses TRBV7-9 and TRBJ1-1; 7 nucleotides agree with TRBD1. Trimming cost V 1 base and J 0 bases; bases outside gene matches: 2. The germline CDR1 and CDR2 sequences are SEHNR and FQNEAQ (reference sequence). This CDR3 is 15 amino acids long. CDR3 residues: CASSLGQGMNTEAFF. DNA of the CDR3: TGTGCCAGCAGCTTAGGACAGGGTATGAACACTGAAGCTTTCTTT.

This clone appeared once. The J gene is TRBJ1-2, the V gene TRBV12-3 or TRBV12-4, with a tentative D call TRBD1 (5 bases). The V end was cut by 4 bases, the J end by 8 bases, with 11 bases between. The CDR3 runs 12 residues. Written as DNA, the CDR3 is TGTGCCAGCAGTTCGGACACCTCAGGCTACACCTTC. This sequence encodes CASSSDTSGYTF.

The chain recombines TRBV25-1 with TRBJ2-1; D not resolved. The V and J ends lost 3 bases and 0 bases respectively, with 9 bases between them. CDR1 is MGHDK and CDR2 is SYGVNS in the germline V gene. The CDR3 sequence is 15 residues long. The CDR3 protein is CASSDPESSYNEQFF. For the CDR3, the DNA is TGTGCCAGCAGTGATCCCGAGAGCTCCTACAATGAGCAGTTCTTC.

DNA for the CDR3: TGTGCCAGCAGAGGCGGGGAGTACAATGAGCAGTTCTTC. Translation gives CASRGGEYNEQFF. The chain joins TRBV2 to TRBJ2-1; D possibly corresponds to TRBD2 (6 bases). Germline values: CDR1 SNHLY, CDR2 FYNNEI. CDR3 size: 13 residues. Trimming took 6 bases from V and 4 from J, leaving 10 bases between them.

The rearrangement links TRBV9 to TRBJ2-7; 7 bases agree with TRBD1. CDR3 length: 15 amino acids. Trimming took 4 bases from V and 2 from J; bases not matched to a gene: 9. The V gene's germline CDR1 is SGDLS and CDR2 YYNGEE. The CDR3 DNA follows: TGTGCCAGCAGCCTCCGGGACAGCGTTACCTACGAGCAGTACTTC. This encodes CASSLRDSVTYEQYF.

CDR3 sequence: CASSREKETQYF. The CDR3 DNA reads TGTGCCAGCAGCAGAGAGAAAGAGACCCAGTACTTC. The chain joins TRBV6-2 or TRBV6-3 to TRBJ2-5; no clear D. The ends were cut back, 6 bases at V and 3 bases at J, with 8 bases in the middle. The CDR3 runs 12 residues. CDR1 MNHEY and CDR2 SVGEGT come from the germline V gene.

The genes are TRBV4-1 and TRBJ1-2; possible D gene TRBD1, 6 bases. The V end lost 1 base, the J end lost 8 bases, and 17 bases lay between the germline ends. The CDR3 is made up of 15 amino acids. CDR1 is MGHRA, CDR2 YSYEKL, per germline. In DNA, the CDR3 is TGCGCCAGCAGCCAAGGCAGGGGAGCAGAACGGGGCTACACCTTC. It specifies CASSQGRGAERGYTF.

This rearrangement joins TRBV4-2 to TRBJ1-1; D unresolved. The V end was cut by 4 bases, the J end by 4 bases, with 10 bases between. Germline CDR1 LGHNA, CDR2 YNFKEQ. This CDR3 comprises 13 residues. CDR3 sequence reads: CASSRAEGTEAFF. CDR3 DNA: TGTGCCAGCAGCCGTGCCGAGGGCACTGAAGCTTTCTTT.

The V gene is TRBV7-2, the J gene TRBJ2-3; 9 bases map to TRBD2. Germline CDR1 and CDR2: SGHTA and FQGNSA. This CDR3 contains 17 residues. The V and J ends lost 4 bases and 0 bases, in that order; junction bases with no gene match: 8. The CDR3 DNA reads TGTGCCAGCAGCTCCGGCGGGGGGGCCTGGAGCACAGATACGCAGTATTTT. It codes for CASSSGGGAWSTDTQYF.

A note on this clone: The junction departs from the called germline gene at one end, perhaps through a read error. The chain uses TRBV3-1 (or the pseudogene TRBV3-2) and TRBJ2-7, with D perhaps matching TRBD1 (6 bases). Germline lookup yields CDR1 LGHDT and CDR2 YNNKEL (reference sequence). The CDR3 extends over 12 amino acids. The CDR3 DNA sequence: TGTGCCAGCAGCCAAGGCCAGGGGAGAACCCACTTC. Protein sequence: CASSQGQGRTHF.

The rearrangement uses TRBV19 and TRBJ1-2, with D perhaps TRBD1 (6 bases). Per the germline V gene, CDR1 is LNHDA and CDR2 is SQIVND (reference sequence). The CDR3 runs to 13 residues. Trimming stripped 5 bases from V and 3 bases from J, with 10 bases between. The CDR3 loop is CASSSQGYYGYTF. In DNA, the CDR3 is TGTGCCAGTAGTTCCCAGGGGTACTATGGCTACACCTTC.

In this sample, this clone turned up a few times. The J gene is TRBJ2-2, the V gene TRBV5-5, with D hard to call. The CDR3 length is 13 residues. V gave up 2 bases and J gave up 5 bases, with 7 bases separating them. Looked up from germline, CDR1 is SGHKS and CDR2 is YYEKEE (reference sequence). This chain's CDR3 is CASSFYGTGELFF. CDR3 coding DNA: TGTGCCAGCAGCTTTTACGGGACCGGGGAGCTGTTTTTT.

The V gene is TRBV19, the J gene TRBJ1-6; 8 bases are shared with TRBD1. The CDR3 is made up of 16 amino acids. The germline V gene has CDR1 LNHDA and CDR2 SQIVND (reference sequence). The V and J ends lost 7 bases and 0 bases, in that order; junction bases with no gene match: 5. In DNA, the CDR3 is TGTGCCAGTATCAGGACAGGGCCCTCCTATAATTCACCCCTCCACTTT. Protein product: CASIRTGPSYNSPLHF.